Following are 26 T cell receptor beta chains from one sample sequenced in a study of cytomegalovirus exposure and HLA in healthy donors. PCR involved 60 Vbeta and 13 Jbeta primers. Data came from immunoSEQ multiplex PCR; TCRdb stores just in-frame clones and leaves some out. The sample carries roughly 150,000 clones, approximately 80% recorded once. Specimen: PBMCs. These receptors all stem from a man in his thirties or forties in good health and CMV-seropositive.

The chain employs TRBV6-4 and TRBJ1-1, with D possibly matching TRBD1 (6 bases). The CDR3 runs to 14 residues. Germline V lookup: CDR1 MRHNA, CDR2 SNTAGT. Trimming removed 11 bases from V and 3 bases from J, with 19 bases in between. The CDR3 nucleotides are TGTGCCTCCAAAATCAAAGCAGGGGACACTGAAGCTTTCTTT. Its protein is CASKIKAGDTEAFF.

This clone was seen only once. V usage is TRBV15 and J usage is TRBJ2-1; 7 positions agree with TRBD1. V was clipped by 3 bases and J by 6 bases; unmatched bases: 5. Germline lookup yields CDR1 LNHNV and CDR2 YYDKDF (reference sequence). This CDR3 is built from 14 residues. As DNA, the CDR3 is TGTGCCACCAGCAGGGGGACAGTAGGCAATGAGCAGTTCTTC. This encodes CATSRGTVGNEQFF.

J is TRBJ1-2 and V is TRBV5-4; D is undetermined. The CDR3 loop spans 14 amino acids. V lost 0 bases and J lost 8, with 14 bases in between. Germline CDR1 SGHNT, CDR2 YYREEE (reference sequence). The chain's CDR3 is CASSLGREIGGYTF. The CDR3 region has the DNA TGTGCCAGCAGCTTGGGTCGGGAGATAGGCGGCTACACCTTC.

The chain employs TRBV28 and TRBJ1-6; 7 positions match TRBD1. Per the germline V gene, CDR1 is MDHEN and CDR2 is SYDVKM. V lost 6 bases and J lost 7; bases outside the gene matches: 6. The CDR3 has 14 amino acids. For the CDR3, the DNA is TGTGCCAGCAGAACCGGGACAGCCAATTCACCCCTCCACTTT. Its protein is CASRTGTANSPLHF.

The chain joins TRBV19 to TRBJ2-1; 7 bases are shared with TRBD1. J was trimmed by 7 bases and V by 7 bases; bases with no gene match: 10. Looked up from germline, CDR1 is LNHDA and CDR2 is SQIVND (reference sequence). The CDR3 length is 14 residues. This CDR3 is CASKEGGRKNEQFF. DNA of the CDR3: TGTGCCAGTAAGGAAGGGGGCCGTAAAAATGAGCAGTTCTTC.

The chain recombines TRBV9 with TRBJ2-4; possible D gene TRBD2, 6 bases. Between the trimmed V and J ends, which lost 0 bases and 2 bases, there was a span of 12 bases. The CDR3 runs to 16 residues. The V gene's germline CDR1 is SGDLS and CDR2 YYNGEE. The CDR3 DNA sequence: TGTGCCAGCAGCGTAGGGGAGGTAAGGCCCAAAAACATTCAGTACTTC. As protein: CASSVGEVRPKNIQYF.

This chain joins TRBV27 and TRBJ1-1; 8 nucleotides match TRBD1. After removal of 3 bases from V and 4 bases from J, the junction contained 4 bases not matched to a gene. This CDR3 has 14 amino acids. Germline V lookup: CDR1 MNHEY, CDR2 SMNVEV (reference sequence). Here the CDR3 DNA reads TGTGCCAGCAGTTTGCGACAGGGGTTCACTGAAGCTTTCTTT. This codes for CASSLRQGFTEAFF.

The chain recombines TRBV5-1 with TRBJ2-1; D not resolved. This CDR3 region has 13 residues. V dropped 4 bases and J dropped 6 bases, with 11 bases sitting between them. The V gene's germline CDR1 is SGHRS and CDR2 YFSETQ. Here the CDR3 reads CASSRQEINEQFF. The CDR3 DNA sequence: TGCGCCAGCAGCCGCCAGGAAATCAATGAGCAGTTCTTC.

The chain carries TRBV5-1 and TRBJ2-7; D is possibly TRBD1 (7 bases). The CDR3 runs 15 residues. The germline gives CDR1 SGHRS, CDR2 YFSETQ. Trimming removed 1 base from V and 2 bases from J, with 13 bases in between. The CDR3, as DNA: TGCGCCAGCAGCTTGCGCCAGGGGGGCCCCTACGAGCAGTACTTC. The encoded protein is CASSLRQGGPYEQYF.

CDR3 sequence: CSVQGGDRATEAFF. As DNA, the CDR3 is TGCAGCGTTCAAGGGGGCGACAGGGCCACTGAAGCTTTCTTT. V gene TRBV29-1 combines with J gene TRBJ1-1; 7 bases are a match to TRBD1. The CDR3 is 14 residues long. J gave up 4 bases and V 5 bases, and 10 bases lay outside the gene matches. From germline, CDR1 is SQVTM and CDR2 ANQGSEA.

The chain links TRBV11-2 to TRBJ2-1, with D possibly matching TRBD2 (7 bases). Per the germline V gene, CDR1 is SGHAT and CDR2 is FQNNGV. The germline V and J ends were trimmed by 5 bases and 3 bases, with 14 bases remaining between them. The CDR3 consists of 15 residues. The CDR3 DNA reads as TGTGCCAGCAGCCGAGGGGGGGGCGTCTACAATGAGCAGTTCTTC. Protein sequence: CASSRGGGVYNEQFF.

The CDR3 here is CASSLAPSYEQYF. The DNA for the CDR3 is TGCGCCAGCAGCCTGGCACCCTCCTACGAGCAGTACTTC. The rearrangement links TRBV4-1 to TRBJ2-7; D not certain. Germline CDR1 reads MGHRA; CDR2 reads YSYEKL. Trimming shortened V by 4 bases and J by 0 bases, and 7 bases separated the two germline ends. The CDR3 runs 13 residues.

The rearrangement joins TRBV5-1 to TRBJ2-7, with 8 bases aligning to TRBD1. With V trimmed by 7 bases and J by 2 bases, 8 bases remained unmatched. This CDR3 spans 14 amino acids. Germline V CDR1 and CDR2: SGHRS, YFSETQ. The chain's CDR3 is CASQETGETYEQYF. Here the CDR3 DNA reads TGCGCCAGCCAAGAGACAGGGGAAACCTACGAGCAGTACTTC.

The chain joins TRBV19 to TRBJ1-5, with 7 bases fitting TRBD1. J gave up 0 bases and V 6 bases, and 11 bases lay outside the gene matches. CDR3 length: 17 residues. CDR1 and CDR2 from the germline V gene are LNHDA and SQIVND (reference sequence). CDR3: CASRLSPTGYSNQPQHF. The DNA of the CDR3 is TGTGCCAGTAGGCTCTCACCGACAGGGTATAGCAATCAGCCCCAGCATTTT.

This clone was seen only once. V gene TRBV30 combines with J gene TRBJ1-2; 7 bases line up with TRBD1. V was pared by 6 bases and J by 5 bases, with 9 bases of the junction left unmatched. CDR1 is GTSNPN and CDR2 is SVGIG in the germline V gene (reference sequence). This CDR3 is 13 amino acids long. The CDR3 coding sequence is TGTGCCTGCACAGGGGAAATGTATTATGGCTACACCTTC. Its protein is CACTGEMYYGYTF.

The J gene is TRBJ2-5, the V gene TRBV6-1; TRBD2 aligns across 12 bases. This CDR3 region has 15 residues. V lost 8 bases and J lost 1; bases outside the gene matches: 5. The germline gives CDR1 MNHNS, CDR2 SASEGT. CDR3 residues: CASGETSGSQETQYF. The CDR3 bases are TGTGCCAGCGGGGAGACTAGCGGGAGCCAAGAGACCCAGTACTTC.

The chain carries TRBV28 and TRBJ1-2; 10 bases line up with TRBD1. This CDR3 spans 16 amino acids. Looked up from germline, CDR1 is MDHEN and CDR2 is SYDVKM. J gave up 4 bases and V 7 bases, and 12 bases lay outside the gene matches. DNA of the CDR3: TGTGCCAGCATCCCTGGGACAGGGGCGTGGGTCTATGGCTACACCTTC. Translation: CASIPGTGAWVYGYTF.

V is TRBV18 and J is TRBJ2-1; 12 bases are a match to TRBD2. Germline CDR1 and CDR2: KGHSH and LQKENI. Trimming took 3 bases from V and 7 from J; bases not matched to a gene: 7. The CDR3 extends over 16 amino acids. The CDR3 spells CASSPTSGSPPNEQFF. CDR3 in DNA: TGTGCCAGCTCACCGACTAGCGGGAGCCCCCCAAATGAGCAGTTCTTC.

The CDR3 region has the DNA TGTGCCAGTAGTATCCCTGGGCAGCACTATGGCTACACCTTC. It codes for CASSIPGQHYGYTF. The chain has TRBV19 and TRBJ1-2; D uncertain. The CDR3 length is 14 residues. Trimming cost V 3 bases and J 3 bases, with 11 bases left between them. Germline values: CDR1 LNHDA, CDR2 SQIVND (reference sequence).

The chain recombines TRBV5-1 with TRBJ1-2, with TRBD1 matching over 7 bases. Germline V CDR1 and CDR2: SGHRS, YFSETQ. This CDR3 has 15 residues. V was pared by 4 bases and J by 1 base, with 7 bases of the junction left unmatched. Written as DNA, the CDR3 is TGCGCCAGCAGCCCGGGACAGCCTGTTAACTATGGCTACACCTTC. It yields the protein CASSPGQPVNYGYTF. The full variable domain, rest sourced from reference TRBV5-1 and TRBJ1-2, is KAGVTQTPRYLIKTRGQQVTLSCSPISGHRSVSWYQQTPGQGLQFLFEYFSETQRNKGNFPGRFSGRQFSNSRSEMNVSTLELGDSALYLCASSPGQPVNYGYTFGSGTRLTVV.

V is TRBV28 and J is TRBJ2-6, with TRBD1 identical over 10 bases. V was clipped by 1 base and J by 3 bases; unmatched bases: 12. The CDR3 totals 20 residues. The germline gives CDR1 MDHEN, CDR2 SYDVKM. CDR3: CASSLYWPLDRGLGANVLTF. CDR3 DNA sequence: TGTGCCAGCAGTTTATACTGGCCACTCGACAGGGGGCTTGGGGCCAACGTCCTGACTTTC.

V and J are TRBV7-6 and TRBJ2-1, with TRBD2 identical over 13 bases. CDR1 SGHVS and CDR2 FNYEAQ come from the germline V gene. Trimming took 6 bases from V and 8 from J; bases not matched to a gene: 7. The CDR3 has 15 residues. This chain's CDR3 is CASRRTSGGADEQFF. CDR3 DNA sequence: TGTGCCAGCAGACGAACTAGCGGGGGGGCGGATGAGCAGTTCTTC. Combining the CDR3 with reference TRBV7-6 and TRBJ2-1 gives the whole variable domain GAGVSQSPRYKVTKRGQDVALRCDPISGHVSLYWYRQALGQGPEFLTYFNYEAQQDKSGLPNDRFSAERPEGSISTLTIQRTEQRDSAMYRCASRRTSGGADEQFFGPGTRLTVL.

The chain is built from TRBV27 and TRBJ2-1; D may be TRBD2 (6 bases). The ends were cut back, 5 bases at V and 3 bases at J, with 17 bases in the middle. CDR3 length: 16 residues. CDR1 and CDR2 (germline): MNHEY, SMNVEV (reference sequence). CDR3 sequence: CASSRTGTGDYNEQFF. CDR3 DNA: TGTGCCAGCAGTCGAACCGGGACGGGGGACTACAATGAGCAGTTCTTC.

V usage is TRBV30 and J usage is TRBJ2-7; D not resolved. Per germline, CDR1 GTSNPN and CDR2 SVGIG (reference sequence). The CDR3 consists of 13 residues. V lost 0 bases to trimming and J lost 2 bases, with 8 bases between them. CDR3 in amino acids: CAWSVRVTYEQYF. The CDR3 coding sequence is TGTGCCTGGAGTGTACGAGTAACCTACGAGCAGTACTTC.

The CDR3 bases are TGCGCCAGCAGCATAGGACTAGCGGGGAACACAGATACGCAGTATTTT. Its translation: CASSIGLAGNTDTQYF. The V gene is TRBV5-1, the J gene TRBJ2-3; 12 bases line up with TRBD2. The CDR3 length is 16 residues. The germline CDR1 and CDR2 sequences are SGHRS and YFSETQ. After removal of 4 bases from V and 2 bases from J, the junction contained 5 bases not matched to a gene.

The CDR3 is CASSLTHSYEQYF. CDR3 DNA sequence: TGTGCCAGCAGTTTAACACATTCCTACGAGCAGTACTTC. The chain recombines TRBV27 with TRBJ2-7; D is uncertain. This CDR3 has 13 amino acids. CDR1 is MNHEY, CDR2 SMNVEV, per germline (reference sequence). Trimming took 2 bases from V and 1 from J, leaving 6 bases between them.